These 8 T cell receptor beta chains were sequenced from one sample in a study of blood T cell repertoires in COVID-19 (TCRdb year 2020). Library preparation employed the immunoSEQ multiplex PCR assay. TCRdb retrieved this table from immuneACCESS and kept in-frame rearrangements only. Not all clones are present; in checked studies, unresolved V genes account for under half, and no reason is known for the remainder. Across this sample there are approximately 400,000 clones, with roughly nine tenths seen only once. Of the sample, about 1.2% is held by the ten largest clones. The sample was peripheral blood. The source of these receptors is a man aged 35 to 55 with acute or convalescent COVID-19.

The chain carries TRBV10-3 and TRBJ1-4; tentative D call: TRBD1 (5 bases). V was shortened by 5 bases and J by 15 bases, with 16 bases between the two germline ends. The CDR3 runs to 12 residues. Germline V gene data show CDR1 as ENHRY and CDR2 as SYGVKD. CDR3 sequence: CAISSRDSKMFF. For the CDR3, the DNA is TGTGCCATCAGTTCCCGGGACTCCAAGATGTTTTTT.

The rearrangement links TRBV9 to TRBJ2-2; 8 bases map to TRBD1. CDR3 length: 15 residues. Germline V gene lookup returns CDR1 SGDLS and CDR2 YYNGEE. After removal of 4 bases from V and 4 bases from J, the junction contained 6 bases not matched to a gene. CDR3 sequence: CASSPRQGFTGELFF. The CDR3 nucleotides are TGTGCCAGCAGCCCCCGACAGGGGTTCACCGGGGAGCTGTTTTTT.

This clone was counted a single time. This CDR3 is also generated by other DNA sequences in the sample. The chain employs TRBV27 and TRBJ1-5; D gene ambiguous. The germline CDR1 and CDR2 sequences are MNHEY and SMNVEV (reference sequence). The CDR3 spans 13 residues. The V and J ends lost 3 bases and 4 bases respectively, with 7 bases between them. CDR3 nucleotides: TGTGCCAGCAGTTTCCGTCGGAATCAGCCCCAGCATTTT. Its translation is CASSFRRNQPQHF.

The chain employs TRBV11-2 and TRBJ2-1; TRBD1 is a possible D gene (5 bases). V was clipped by 8 bases and J by 0 bases, with 11 bases between them. Germline V gives CDR1 SGHAT, CDR2 FQNNGV. This CDR3 comprises 14 residues. The CDR3 nucleotides read TGTGCCAGCGGACATGTAGGCTCCTACAATGAGCAGTTCTTC. Amino acid sequence: CASGHVGSYNEQFF.

CDR3 loop: CASSNELAEQETQYF. As DNA, the CDR3 is TGTGCCAGTAGCAATGAATTAGCGGAACAAGAGACCCAGTACTTC. V usage is TRBV19 and J usage is TRBJ2-5, with a possible D match to TRBD2 (6 bases). CDR3 size: 15 residues. V lost 6 bases and J lost 2, with 16 bases in between. The germline V gene has CDR1 LNHDA and CDR2 SQIVND (reference sequence). Based on the CDR3 plus reference TRBV19 and TRBJ2-5, the full variable domain is DGGITQSPKYLFRKEGQNVTLSCEQNLNHDAMYWYRQDPGQGLRLIYYSQIVNDFQKGDIAEGYSVSREKKESFPLTVTSAQKNPTAFYLCASSNELAEQETQYFGPGTRLLVL.

The V gene is TRBV29-1, the J gene TRBJ2-7; 9 nucleotides line up with TRBD2. CDR3 length equals 13 residues. In germline, CDR1 is SQVTM, CDR2 ANQGSEA. The V segment lost 5 bases and the J segment 0 bases; nucleotides outside the gene matches: 2. The DNA for the CDR3 is TGCAGCGTTAGCGGGGGGATCTCCTACGAGCAGTACTTC. This encodes CSVSGGISYEQYF.

This chain uses TRBV12-5 with TRBJ1-6, with unresolved D. The CDR3 contains 20 residues. The V and J ends lost 0 bases and 5 bases respectively, with 23 bases between them. The germline gives CDR1 LGHNT, CDR2 FRNRAP. CDR3 amino acids: CASGLVHILETPPNNSPLHF. The CDR3 DNA reads as TGTGCTAGTGGTTTGGTACACATATTGGAGACCCCTCCGAATAATTCACCCCTCCACTTT.

The rearrangement uses TRBV2 and TRBJ1-5; no definite D call. The CDR3 has 15 amino acids. Per germline, CDR1 SNHLY and CDR2 FYNNEI. Trimming stripped 1 base from V and 3 bases from J, with 10 bases between. CDR3 sequence: CASSEVARPNQPQHF. The CDR3 DNA reads TGTGCCAGCAGTGAAGTGGCCAGGCCCAATCAGCCCCAGCATTTT.